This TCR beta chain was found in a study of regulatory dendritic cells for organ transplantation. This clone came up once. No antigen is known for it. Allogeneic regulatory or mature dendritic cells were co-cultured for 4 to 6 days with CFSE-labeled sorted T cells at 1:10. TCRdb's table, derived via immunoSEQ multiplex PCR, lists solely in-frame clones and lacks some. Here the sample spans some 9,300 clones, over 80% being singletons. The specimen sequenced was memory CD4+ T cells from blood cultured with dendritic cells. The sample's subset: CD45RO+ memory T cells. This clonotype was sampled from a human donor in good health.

CDR3 DNA: TGTGCCAGTACCGGGGAGGGGCGAGGGACTGAAGCTTTCTTT. It yields the protein CASTGEGRGTEAFF. V gene TRBV19 combines with J gene TRBJ1-1; maybe TRBD1 (5 bases). Deletions cut 7 bases from V and 5 bases from J, with 17 bases between. The germline CDR1 and CDR2 sequences are LNHDA and SQIVND (reference sequence). The CDR3 contains 14 residues.